These T cell receptor beta chains were read from a single sample in a study of response to subunit inactivated influenza vaccine. One entry per CDR3 protein results from TCRdb running MiXCR on the RT-PCR reads. This table holds 500,000 to 600,000 distinct CDR3 sequences, 12% found once. The sample in question was PBMCs from blood, obtained on the day of vaccination. The origin of the receptors is a man aged 50 to 60 who received an inactivated influenza vaccine. Each CDR3 is given with its conserved first and last residue. Fields, in order: V gene, D gene, J gene, clone size, CDR3 DNA, CDR3 protein. D genes are given only for firm matches. A row's size may be missing; if present it is once, few, many or a size class.

v_call: TRBV6-1; d_call: TRBD2; j_call: TRBJ2-7; clone_size: once; cdr3_nt: TGTGCCACCGCCCTAGCGGACTCCTACGAGCAGTACTTC; cdr3_aa: CATALADSYEQYF
v_call: TRBV28; d_call: -; j_call: TRBJ1-5; clone_size: -; cdr3_nt: TGTGCCAGCAGTGTGGGAGTGGGAAATCAGCCCCAGCATTTT; cdr3_aa: CASSVGVGNQPQHF
v_call: TRBV5-1; d_call: -; j_call: TRBJ2-6; clone_size: -; cdr3_nt: TGCGCCAGTTACCCTCCGGCTGGAGAGGGGGCCAACGTCCTGACTTTC; cdr3_aa: CASYPPAGEGANVLTF
v_call: TRBV10-3; d_call: TRBD1; j_call: TRBJ1-1; clone_size: -; cdr3_nt: TGTGCCATCAGAACAACCCCGGGACAGGGGATTTGGACTTTCTTT; cdr3_aa: CAIRTTPGQGIWTFF
v_call: TRBV6-1; d_call: -; j_call: TRBJ2-7; clone_size: -; cdr3_nt: TGTGCCAGCAGTGACAGCCAGTTTTACGAGCAGTACTTC; cdr3_aa: CASSDSQFYEQYF
v_call: TRBV3-1; d_call: -; j_call: TRBJ1-1; clone_size: few; cdr3_nt: TGTGCCAGCAGCCAATATTCGCAGGGATCGAACACTGAAGCTTTCTTT; cdr3_aa: CASSQYSQGSNTEAFF
v_call: TRBV7-2; d_call: TRBD1; j_call: TRBJ2-1; clone_size: many; cdr3_nt: TGTGCCAGCAGGACCAGCCCGGGACAGGGTCGGAATGAGCAGTTCTTC; cdr3_aa: CASRTSPGQGRNEQFF
v_call: TRBV7-9; d_call: -; j_call: TRBJ1-4; clone_size: -; cdr3_nt: TGTGCCAGCACCAGGGCCGGGACTAATGAAAAACTGTTTTTT; cdr3_aa: CASTRAGTNEKLFF
v_call: TRBV20-1; d_call: -; j_call: TRBJ1-6; clone_size: few; cdr3_nt: TGCAGTGCTAGACCCAGGGCGCATTCACCCCTCCACTTT; cdr3_aa: CSARPRAHSPLHF
v_call: TRBV5-6; d_call: TRBD2; j_call: TRBJ2-1; clone_size: -; cdr3_nt: TGTGCCAGCAGCTTGAGGCTTAGCGGGAGGGCTTCCTACAATGAGCAGTTCTTC; cdr3_aa: CASSLRLSGRASYNEQFF
v_call: TRBV7-2; d_call: -; j_call: TRBJ1-2; clone_size: many; cdr3_nt: TGTGCCAGCAGCTTAGACGGAGCTAACTATGGCTACACCTTC; cdr3_aa: CASSLDGANYGYTF
v_call: TRBV4-2; d_call: -; j_call: TRBJ1-2; clone_size: -; cdr3_nt: TGTGCCATGAGCCCCGGGGTAGTTGGGGGCTACACCTTC; cdr3_aa: CAMSPGVVGGYTF
v_call: TRBV7-3; d_call: -; j_call: TRBJ2-3; clone_size: -; cdr3_nt: TGTGCCAGCAGCCTAAGGGCTAGCGCGAGCACAGATACGCAGTATTTT; cdr3_aa: CASSLRASASTDTQYF
v_call: TRBV20-1; d_call: -; j_call: TRBJ2-7; clone_size: few; cdr3_nt: TGCAGTGCTAGAAGAGACAGGAGCCTCGAGCAGTACTTC; cdr3_aa: CSARRDRSLEQYF
v_call: TRBV24-1; d_call: -; j_call: TRBJ2-3; clone_size: -; cdr3_nt: TGTGCCACCAGTCCGGGTTCGGGGAGCACAGATACGCAGTATTTT; cdr3_aa: CATSPGSGSTDTQYF
v_call: TRBV5-5; d_call: TRBD1; j_call: TRBJ2-7; clone_size: few; cdr3_nt: TGTGCCAGCAGGATCAGACAGGGGATCTACGAGCAGTACTTC; cdr3_aa: CASRIRQGIYEQYF
v_call: TRBV12-3/TRBV12-4; d_call: TRBD2; j_call: TRBJ2-5; clone_size: few; cdr3_nt: TGTGCCAGCAGTTTATCTGGCGGGAGGAAAGAGACCCAGTACTTC; cdr3_aa: CASSLSGGRKETQYF
v_call: TRBV10-1; d_call: -; j_call: TRBJ2-7; clone_size: few; cdr3_nt: TGCGCCAGCAGTGATTTTAGGGGTCTCTCCTACGAGCAGTACTTC; cdr3_aa: CASSDFRGLSYEQYF
v_call: TRBV20-1; d_call: TRBD2; j_call: TRBJ2-1; clone_size: -; cdr3_nt: TGCAGTGCTAGCGGGAGGGAGAAGCAGTTCTTC; cdr3_aa: CSASGREKQFF
v_call: TRBV7-9; d_call: -; j_call: TRBJ2-2; clone_size: -; cdr3_nt: TGTGCCAGCCTACCTTGGGGGGAGCTGTTTTTT; cdr3_aa: CASLPWGELFF
v_call: TRBV7-9; d_call: -; j_call: TRBJ2-7; clone_size: -; cdr3_nt: TGTGCCAGCAGCCACGTTACCTACGAGCAGTACTTC; cdr3_aa: CASSHVTYEQYF
v_call: TRBV28; d_call: -; j_call: TRBJ1-1; clone_size: -; cdr3_nt: TGTGCCAGCAGATTAACTCGGGGAGGGAACACTGAAGCTTTCTTT; cdr3_aa: CASRLTRGGNTEAFF
v_call: TRBV5-1; d_call: -; j_call: TRBJ2-1; clone_size: few; cdr3_nt: TGCGCCAGCAGCCCCTCCGGGACGGGAAGCAATGAGCAGTTCTTC; cdr3_aa: CASSPSGTGSNEQFF
v_call: TRBV6-1; d_call: TRBD2; j_call: TRBJ2-3; clone_size: -; cdr3_nt: TGTGCCAGCAGGAAGATAGCGGGAGAAAGAGATACGCAGTATTTT; cdr3_aa: CASRKIAGERDTQYF
v_call: TRBV11-2; d_call: -; j_call: TRBJ1-1; clone_size: -; cdr3_nt: TGTGCCAGCAGCTTAAAAGGGGGTGAAGCTTTCTTT; cdr3_aa: CASSLKGGEAFF
v_call: TRBV7-9; d_call: TRBD2; j_call: TRBJ2-7; clone_size: few; cdr3_nt: TGTGCCAGCAGCTTACCGGGAGGGGCCGCACACGAGCAGTACTTC; cdr3_aa: CASSLPGGAAHEQYF
v_call: TRBV5-5; d_call: TRBD1; j_call: TRBJ2-7; clone_size: -; cdr3_nt: TGTGCCAGCAGATTTACCGGGACAGACTCACGCGAGCAGTACTTC; cdr3_aa: CASRFTGTDSREQYF
v_call: TRBV11-3; d_call: TRBD2; j_call: TRBJ2-1; clone_size: few; cdr3_nt: TGTGCCAGCAGCTCTCCCGGACTAGCGGGGGCCCAGGGTAGCCCTTACAATGAGCAGTTCTTC; cdr3_aa: CASSSPGLAGAQGSPYNEQFF
v_call: TRBV7-8; d_call: -; j_call: TRBJ2-7; clone_size: few; cdr3_nt: TGTGCCAGCAGCTTAGGGGTCAGGGGTTGGTACGAGCAGTACTTC; cdr3_aa: CASSLGVRGWYEQYF
v_call: TRBV6-2/TRBV6-3; d_call: -; j_call: TRBJ2-1; clone_size: few; cdr3_nt: TGTGCCAGCAGTATTGGGGGGCACAATGAGCAGTTCTTC; cdr3_aa: CASSIGGHNEQFF
v_call: TRBV4-3; d_call: TRBD2; j_call: TRBJ2-7; clone_size: -; cdr3_nt: TGCGCCAGCAGCCAAAATAGCGGGAGGGCCAGGGAGCAGTACTTC; cdr3_aa: CASSQNSGRAREQYF
v_call: TRBV5-1; d_call: -; j_call: TRBJ2-3; clone_size: few; cdr3_nt: TGCGCCAGCAGCTTGGGCCTCTACTGGGAGGCTTCAGATACGCAGTATTTT; cdr3_aa: CASSLGLYWEASDTQYF
v_call: TRBV7-6; d_call: TRBD2; j_call: TRBJ2-1; clone_size: -; cdr3_nt: TGTGCCAGCAGCTTATTTAGCGGGACATTTCTCAATGAGCAGTTCTTC; cdr3_aa: CASSLFSGTFLNEQFF
v_call: TRBV5-1; d_call: TRBD2; j_call: TRBJ2-3; clone_size: -; cdr3_nt: TGCGCCAGCAGCTCCGGACTAGCGGGGGGGACATTTCACACAGATACGCAGTATTTT; cdr3_aa: CASSSGLAGGTFHTDTQYF
v_call: TRBV4-2; d_call: -; j_call: TRBJ2-3; clone_size: -; cdr3_nt: TGTGCCAGCAGCCTGGGGTGGACGGCGGGTACGCAGTATTTT; cdr3_aa: CASSLGWTAGTQYF
v_call: TRBV29-1; d_call: TRBD2; j_call: TRBJ2-1; clone_size: few; cdr3_nt: TGCAGCGTTGGGGGTAGCGGGAGGGCCAATGAGCAGTTCTTC; cdr3_aa: CSVGGSGRANEQFF
v_call: TRBV15; d_call: -; j_call: TRBJ1-2; clone_size: many; cdr3_nt: TGTGCCACCAGCAGAGGGACAGCCTATGGCTACACCTTC; cdr3_aa: CATSRGTAYGYTF
v_call: TRBV29-1; d_call: -; j_call: TRBJ2-1; clone_size: -; cdr3_nt: TGCAGCGTTGAAGGCGTTGTGGGCTACAAGTTCTTC; cdr3_aa: CSVEGVVGYKFF
v_call: TRBV12-3/TRBV12-4; d_call: -; j_call: TRBJ1-1; clone_size: few; cdr3_nt: TGTGCCAGCAGTTTCGGGGGTCACACTGAAGCTTTCTTT; cdr3_aa: CASSFGGHTEAFF
v_call: TRBV10-1; d_call: -; j_call: TRBJ2-7; clone_size: -; cdr3_nt: TGCGCCAGCAGTGGCTCGGGGGCCCACGAGCAGTACTTC; cdr3_aa: CASSGSGAHEQYF
v_call: TRBV28; d_call: -; j_call: TRBJ2-3; clone_size: few; cdr3_nt: TGTGCCAGCAGCCCCACAGGGAAGATAGGAGATACGCAGTATTTT; cdr3_aa: CASSPTGKIGDTQYF
v_call: TRBV4-3; d_call: TRBD1; j_call: TRBJ1-2; clone_size: -; cdr3_nt: TGCGCCAGCAGCCAGGGGACAGGGAACCTCTATGGCTACACCTTC; cdr3_aa: CASSQGTGNLYGYTF
v_call: TRBV7-7; d_call: -; j_call: TRBJ2-1; clone_size: -; cdr3_nt: TGTGCTAGCAGCTTAGATCGTGCTCCCTACAATGAGCAGTTCTTC; cdr3_aa: CASSLDRAPYNEQFF
v_call: TRBV29-1; d_call: -; j_call: TRBJ2-5; clone_size: -; cdr3_nt: TGCAGCGTATTACTTATGGGGAACCAAGAGACCCAGTACTTC; cdr3_aa: CSVLLMGNQETQYF
v_call: TRBV20-1; d_call: TRBD2; j_call: TRBJ2-3; clone_size: few; cdr3_nt: TGCAGTGCTAGTTCGGGGGCCGGGAGGGGAAGTGATACGCAGTATTTT; cdr3_aa: CSASSGAGRGSDTQYF
v_call: TRBV5-1; d_call: -; j_call: TRBJ1-1; clone_size: -; cdr3_nt: TGCGCCAGCAGCTATACAGCAAACACTGAAGCTTTCTTT; cdr3_aa: CASSYTANTEAFF
v_call: TRBV29-1; d_call: TRBD1; j_call: TRBJ2-7; clone_size: few; cdr3_nt: TGCAGCGTGGACCAGGCAGGGGGCTACGAGCAGTACTTC; cdr3_aa: CSVDQAGGYEQYF
v_call: TRBV5-1; d_call: -; j_call: TRBJ1-1; clone_size: many; cdr3_nt: TGCGCCAGCAGCTTGGCACCGAACACTGAAGCTTTCTTT; cdr3_aa: CASSLAPNTEAFF
v_call: TRBV20-1; d_call: -; j_call: TRBJ2-7; clone_size: -; cdr3_nt: TGCAGTGCTAGCTTGGGGGCTTACGAGCAGTACTTC; cdr3_aa: CSASLGAYEQYF
v_call: TRBV4-1; d_call: -; j_call: TRBJ1-4; clone_size: -; cdr3_nt: TGCGCCAGCAGCCTCCCTGGCGTGGGTAATGAAAAACTGTTTTTT; cdr3_aa: CASSLPGVGNEKLFF
v_call: TRBV3-1; d_call: TRBD2; j_call: TRBJ2-7; clone_size: -; cdr3_nt: TGTGCCAGCAGCCCGCGGACTAGCGGGAGTACGTACGAGCAGTACTTC; cdr3_aa: CASSPRTSGSTYEQYF